This TCR beta chain derives from a study of blood T cell repertoires in COVID-19. Study details: T cells, B-cell-depleted T cells, or PBMCs supplied cDNA or gDNA.

CDR1 is MNHEY, CDR2 SVGEGT, per germline. Trimming took 4 bases from V and 8 from J, leaving 8 bases between them. The CDR3 consists of 12 residues. Original processing methods: Reference gene primers were amplified, and this amplification served to estimate nucleated cell counts. Clones were read by immunoSEQ multiplex PCR, and TCRdb kept only the in-frame ones, dropping some. D and trimming come from the DNA, and the V and J calls and clone size come from that table. The table has almost 250,000 clones, around nine tenths seen once. This rearrangement joins TRBV6-2 or TRBV6-3 to TRBJ1-4; D gene uncertain. The receptor was isolated from a woman in her sixties or seventies who had recovered from COVID-19. The sample consisted of peripheral blood. In nucleotides, the CDR3 is TGTGCCAGCAGTTGGCGACACGAAAAACTGTTTTTT. Translation gives CASSWRHEKLFF.